The 6 T cell receptor beta chains reported below all come from one sample, sequenced in a study of shared clonotypes between healthy human individuals. The protocol was immunoSEQ multiplex PCR, while the TCRdb copy is restricted to in-frame clones and leaves out a portion. The profile shows 2,100,000 or so clones, approximately 96% of them singletons. Input material: naive CD4+ T cells sorted from blood. Described subset: CD45RA+ positively selected. The receptors here all came from a man between 18 and 35 years old in good health.

The V gene is TRBV6-5, the J gene TRBJ1-1; TRBD1 matches 7 bases. Germline CDR1 reads MNHEY; CDR2 reads SVGAGI. The CDR3 contains 13 residues. The ends lost 7 bases at V and 0 bases at J; junction bases unmatched: 2. CDR3 protein: CASNRGMNTEAFF. CDR3 bases: TGTGCCAGCAACAGGGGCATGAACACTGAAGCTTTCTTT.

The chain employs TRBV6-1 and TRBJ2-3; the match to TRBD2 covers 7 bases. Germline V lookup: CDR1 MNHNS, CDR2 SASEGT. Trimming at V came to 8 bases and at J to 6 bases, leaving 11 bases not matched to a gene. The CDR3 runs to 14 residues. The CDR3 loop reads CASSASGTLDTQYF. Written as DNA, the CDR3 is TGTGCCAGCTCGGCTAGCGGAACCTTGGATACGCAGTATTTT.

The V and J genes are TRBV4-3 and TRBJ2-1, with D tentatively TRBD2 (6 bases). With 7 bases removed from V and 4 bases from J, the gap between germline ends came to 17 bases. CDR3 length: 15 amino acids. Germline CDR1 reads LGHNA; CDR2 reads YSLEER. The CDR3 is CASTPSGGIYNEQFF. The CDR3 bases are TGCGCCAGCACCCCTAGTGGCGGGATTTACAATGAGCAGTTCTTC.

V gene TRBV29-1 combines with J gene TRBJ2-7; 10 nucleotides align to TRBD1. The germline V gene encodes CDR1 SQVTM and CDR2 ANQGSEA. The CDR3 is made up of 13 amino acids. The ends lost 8 bases at V and 6 bases at J; junction bases unmatched: 10. CDR3 nucleotide sequence: TGCAGCTCTTCAAGGGGACAGGGGTTCGAGCAGTACTTC. Its translation: CSSSRGQGFEQYF.

This clone has only one observation. V is TRBV5-1 and J is TRBJ2-2; 9 bases line up with TRBD1. The CDR3 is 14 amino acids. Germline V gives CDR1 SGHRS, CDR2 YFSETQ. This CDR3 reads CATGGGERTGELFF. CDR3 in DNA: TGCGCTACAGGGGGCGGCGAGCGCACCGGGGAGCTGTTTTTT.

This clone was counted once. The V call is TRBV10-1, the J call TRBJ2-3; D perhaps matches TRBD2 (6 bases). V was clipped by 3 bases and J by 5 bases, with 12 bases between them. Germline V lookup: CDR1 WNHNN, CDR2 SYGVQD (reference sequence). CDR3 length equals 14 residues. CDR3 sequence (DNA): TGCGCCAGCAGTGAAGGCGGGGTTGGAGATACGCAGTATTTT. Its translation: CASSEGGVGDTQYF.